This T cell receptor beta chain was recovered during a study of read filtering for tumor transcriptome and immune sequencing. On the study more broadly: TCR-mapped reads were about 4.05 to 11 million with IR-seq versus about 85 to 1,300 with RNA-seq. Overall study findings and caveats: Single-read clonotypes: roughly 82% of IR-seq clonotypes (around 3.5% of reads), more than 70% of RNA-seq clonotypes (roughly 49% of reads).

This clonotype was seen repeatedly, ten times or more. Its antigen is undetermined. This library used about 400 ng RNA and molecular barcoded adaptors spanning alpha/delta and beta/gamma chains. MiXCR was run by TCRdb on the reads, yielding one entry per CDR3 protein. The sample contains about 23,000 distinct CDR3 sequences, about an eighth of which appear only once. The CDR3 is 15 residues long. V was pared by 0 bases and J by 1 base, with 9 bases between. The germline V gene encodes CDR1 SGHRS and CDR2 YFSETQ. The V call is TRBV5-1, the J call TRBJ2-3; D is uncertain. The TCR comes from a donor at least 40 years old with multiple myeloma. What was sequenced was a population of CD138-negative cells sorted from bone marrow. The CDR3 DNA reads TGCGCCAGCAGCTTGGAGGATGGACGCACAGATACGCAGTATTTT. This gives the protein CASSLEDGRTDTQYF.